Sequencing of this T cell receptor beta chain was carried out in a study of T-cell reconstitution after alpha-beta-depleted transplantation in children. Study-wide results and caveats: Surviving recipient T cells and thymic progenitors produced the high day-60 TCRbeta diversity seen in some patients. T-cell numbers and diversity, one year after transplant, stemmed largely from T cells that were newly produced.

This clonotype was seen many times. What it binds is not known. A TCRbeta library incorporating unique molecular identifiers was prepared. TCRdb reprocessed the PCR reads with MiXCR, giving one entry per CDR3 protein. The table has under 750,000 distinct CDR3 sequences, 23% seen once. V lost 4 bases to trimming and J lost 2 bases, with 15 bases between them. The CDR3 length is 15 residues. The germline V gene has CDR1 SGHRS and CDR2 YFSETQ. This chain links TRBV5-1 with TRBJ1-2; D not resolved. The sample in question was PBMCs, mostly from graft donor cells, obtained 360 days after TCRalphabeta/CD19-depleted stem cell transplant. The clonotype was recovered from a boy in the first two years of life who had a stem cell transplant for acute myeloid leukemia, so the T cells may come from the graft donor. The CDR3 region is CASSIDRTLNYGYTF. The CDR3 nucleotides read TGCGCCAGCAGCATCGACCGCACGCTAAACTATGGCTACACCTTC.